This T cell receptor beta chain was obtained from a study of T cell responses to AZD1222 COVID-19 vaccine. Overall study findings and caveats: White British ancestry dominated among donors, who included more females, and clonal diversity was possibly underestimated. Spike-specific TCR repertoires showed rising breadth and depth after two AZD1222 doses. Among AZD1222 vaccinees, only 5 or 6 were seropositive at baseline.

Only in-frame clones appear in the TCRdb table, and some are missing; sequencing was by immunoSEQ multiplex PCR. The repertoire holds 150,000 or so clones, about 91% seen once, with about 1.5% in the top ten. CDR1 is MNHNS and CDR2 is SASEGT in the germline V gene. V lost 2 bases and J lost 3, with 6 bases in between. The CDR3 totals 13 residues. With respect to this clone: Antigen: not known.

The chain couples TRBV6-1 to TRBJ2-3; D remains unclear. The sample consisted of peripheral blood, taken on day 0 of AZD1222 vaccination. The clonotype was recovered from an adult in good health. CDR3 sequence: CASSEWKTDTQYF. In nucleotides, the CDR3 is TGTGCCAGCAGTGAATGGAAAACAGATACGCAGTATTTT.